The TCR beta chain under discussion was sequenced for a study of identical twins. Overall study findings and caveats: Insertions were fewer in abundant cord blood beta clonotypes, whereas memory repertoires showed none of this pattern.

The V gene's germline CDR1 is SGHRS and CDR2 YFSETQ. The CDR3 consists of 13 residues. Trimming left V 4 bases short and J 5 bases short, with 12 bases between. Unique molecular identifiers were present on the cDNA, and a universal primer site came from template switching. TCRdb itself ran the 5' RACE reads through MiXCR, one entry per CDR3 protein. The data show 500,000 or so distinct CDR3 sequences, less than 25% seen once. This clonotype was seen repeatedly, ten times or more. Its antigen remains unknown. Separately, the same data were catalogued under a study of T cells expressing NK-cell markers. That study adds: The study found these clonotypes also leading the CD3+CD56-NKG2C+ fraction in several donors.

Specimen: CD4+ T cells sorted from blood. The rearrangement joins TRBV5-1 to TRBJ1-1; maybe TRBD1 (5 bases). This clonotype was obtained from a woman aged 18-29 years in good health. The CDR3 DNA sequence: TGCGCCAGCAGCGGGGGGATTTGGACTGAAGCTTTCTTT. Its protein is CASSGGIWTEAFF.